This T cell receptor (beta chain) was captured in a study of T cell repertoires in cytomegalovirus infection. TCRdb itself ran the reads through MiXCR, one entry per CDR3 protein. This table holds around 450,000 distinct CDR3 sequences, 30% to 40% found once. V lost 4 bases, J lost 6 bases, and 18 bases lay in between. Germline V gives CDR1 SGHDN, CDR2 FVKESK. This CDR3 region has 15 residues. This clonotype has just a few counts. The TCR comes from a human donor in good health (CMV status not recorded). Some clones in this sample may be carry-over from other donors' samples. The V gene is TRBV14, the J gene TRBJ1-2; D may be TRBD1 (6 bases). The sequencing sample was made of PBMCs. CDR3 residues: CASSPYRAELHGYTF. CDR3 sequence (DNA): TGTGCCAGCAGCCCCTACAGGGCAGAATTACATGGCTACACCTTC.